The table lists the clone carrying this TCR beta chain with a count of one. The sample is drawn from a study of blood T cell repertoires in COVID-19. Study-level information: Some COVID-19 samples were acute and others convalescent; all came from the United States, Italy and Spain. In each case, the material was cDNA or gDNA derived from T cells, B-cell-depleted T cells, or PBMCs.

Germline V gene sequence: CDR1 LNHDA, CDR2 SQIVND (reference sequence). The CDR3 extends over 16 amino acids. The J segment lost 8 bases and the V segment lost 4 bases, leaving 12 bases of the junction unmatched. Under the authors' procedure: Nucleated cell number was recorded as an estimate derived from reference gene primer amplification. Profiled with immunoSEQ multiplex PCR; TCRdb holds only in-frame clones, not every one. For V, J and clone size, that table is used; D and trimming come from the DNA. There are approximately 70,000 clones in the sample; about four fifths occur only once, and 4.5% lies in the top ten.

The source material was peripheral blood. This sequence was found in a woman aged 60 to 75 with acute or convalescent COVID-19. V and J are TRBV19 and TRBJ1-4, with 8 positions matching TRBD1. The CDR3 region is CASSTPLGQGAEKLFF. CDR3 bases: TGTGCCAGTAGTACCCCCCTCGGGCAGGGGGCGGAAAAACTGTTTTTT.